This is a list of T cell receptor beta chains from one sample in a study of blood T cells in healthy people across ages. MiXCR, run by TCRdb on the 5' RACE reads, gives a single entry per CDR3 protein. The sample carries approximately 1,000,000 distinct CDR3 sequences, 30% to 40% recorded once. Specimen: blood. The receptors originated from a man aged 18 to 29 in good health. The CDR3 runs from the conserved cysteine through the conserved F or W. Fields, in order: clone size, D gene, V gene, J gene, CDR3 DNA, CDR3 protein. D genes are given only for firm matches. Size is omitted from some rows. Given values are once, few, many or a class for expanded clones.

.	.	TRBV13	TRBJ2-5	TGTGCCAGCAGCCCACCCCCTAGACATGAGACCCAGTACTTC	CASSPPPRHETQYF
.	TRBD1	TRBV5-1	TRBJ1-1	TGCGCCAGCAGCTCATGGGGACAGGCGAACACTGAAGCTTTCTTT	CASSSWGQANTEAFF
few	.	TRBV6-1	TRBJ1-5	TGTGCCAGCAGGGGTCTATCGGGTGCAGGGATGCACAATCAGCCCCAGCATTTT	CASRGLSGAGMHNQPQHF
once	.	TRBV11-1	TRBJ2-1	TGTGCCAGCAGCTTGGAGGGGACAATATACAATGAGCAGTTCTTC	CASSLEGTIYNEQFF
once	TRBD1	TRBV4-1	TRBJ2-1	TGCGCCAGCAGCCAAGAGCACAGGGGAGTCAGCAATGAGCAGTTCTTC	CASSQEHRGVSNEQFF
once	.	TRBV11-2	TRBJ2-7	TGTGCCAGCAGCTTCATCGGCGACTCCTACAATGAGCAGTACTTC	CASSFIGDSYNEQYF
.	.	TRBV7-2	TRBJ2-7	TGTGCCAGCAGCTCTAGTCCGGGACACTCCTACGAGCAGTACTTC	CASSSSPGHSYEQYF
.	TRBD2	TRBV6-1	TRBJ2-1	TGTGCCGGCAGTGAAGTCACCACTAGCGGGGGGTACAATGAGCAGTTCTTC	CAGSEVTTSGGYNEQFF
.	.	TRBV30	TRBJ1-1	TGTGCCTGGAGTAGGGACTTTAACACTGAAGCTTTCTTT	CAWSRDFNTEAFF
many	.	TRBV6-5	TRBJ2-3	TGTGCCAGCAGTTACGGTAATAGGGTGGCAGATACGCAGTATTTT	CASSYGNRVADTQYF